Presented here are 4 T cell receptor beta chains from one specimen sequenced in a study of OX40 agonist ivuxolimab in advanced cancers. Sequenced by immunoSEQ multiplex PCR; TCRdb stores in-frame clones only, minus some. The sample lists about 67,000 clones; more than 75% were seen once. The specimen comprised CD4+ or CD8+ T cells sorted from blood, sampled in a trial of the OX40 agonist ivuxolimab. Receptors were obtained from an adult with an advanced solid tumor such as melanoma, head and neck, liver or kidney cancer.

In its sample, this clone was seen once. The chain has TRBV7-9 and TRBJ2-1, with TRBD2 matching 9 bases. The CDR3 loop spans 14 amino acids. V gave up 1 base and J gave up 9 bases; unmatched junction bases: 4. Germline V gene sequence: CDR1 SEHNR, CDR2 FQNEAQ (reference sequence). The CDR3 protein is CASSLVSGRSEQFF. CDR3 coding DNA: TGTGCCAGCAGCTTAGTCAGCGGGAGGAGTGAGCAGTTCTTC.

The rearrangement joins TRBV29-1 to TRBJ2-1, with D perhaps TRBD2 (5 bases). Germline CDR1 reads SQVTM; CDR2 reads ANQGSEA. The germline V and J ends were trimmed by 4 bases and 0 bases, with 13 bases remaining between them. This CDR3 is built from 15 residues. Here the CDR3 DNA reads TGCAGCGTTGCCGGACTCGAAAGCTCCTACAATGAGCAGTTCTTC. Translation gives CSVAGLESSYNEQFF.

The genes are TRBV28 and TRBJ2-3; 7 bases align to TRBD2. The V gene's germline CDR1 is MDHEN and CDR2 SYDVKM. V lost 7 bases and J lost 2; bases outside the gene matches: 6. CDR3 length: 14 residues. In DNA, the CDR3 is TGTGCCAGCAATCGAGCGGGATACACAGATACGCAGTATTTT. This gives the protein CASNRAGYTDTQYF.

The chain has TRBV19 and TRBJ2-1; D is uncertain. CDR1 and CDR2 (germline): LNHDA, SQIVND (reference sequence). The CDR3 totals 15 residues. V lost 5 bases and J lost 6, with 17 bases in between. Written as DNA, the CDR3 is TGTGCCAGTAGTTACCCGGGTTTTTTCGGCAATGAGCAGTTCTTC. Residues: CASSYPGFFGNEQFF. Full variable domain (outside the CDR3, taken from reference TRBV19 and TRBJ2-1): DGGITQSPKYLFRKEGQNVTLSCEQNLNHDAMYWYRQDPGQGLRLIYYSQIVNDFQKGDIAEGYSVSREKKESFPLTVTSAQKNPTAFYLCASSYPGFFGNEQFFGPGTRLTVL.